This T cell receptor beta chain was recorded in a study of monozygotic twins with inflammatory bowel disease. TCRdb reprocessed the 5' RACE reads, keeping one entry per CDR3 protein, no DNA. The sample holds 200,000 to 250,000 distinct CDR3 sequences. This CDR3 comprises 14 residues. Looked up from germline, CDR1 is MNHEY and CDR2 is SMNVEV (reference sequence). The sequenced material came from blood. The sequence came from a human donor with ulcerative colitis or Crohn's disease, or a healthy co-twin of an affected twin (not recorded which). J is TRBJ2-1 and V is TRBV27; checking the TCRdb D call of TRBD1 is not possible without DNA. The CDR3 sequence: CASSYPDRVNEQFF.